Listed below are T cell receptor beta chains from one sample, sequenced in a study of regulatory T cells in long-lasting Graves disease. TCRdb recomputed calls from the multiplex PCR reads with MiXCR, one row per CDR3 protein. The sample consists of 400,000 to 600,000 distinct CDR3 sequences, roughly a fifth of them appearing once. Sample: peripheral blood mononuclear cells (PBMCs), taken when the disease was refractory, from a patient treated with antithyroid drugs. The source of these receptors is a female donor with Graves disease. Each CDR3 is given without its conserved first and last residue. The order of the fields is CDR3 protein, J gene, V gene.

CDR3: ASGPDGTESFYGYT
J: TRBJ1-2
V: TRBV5-1

CDR3: ASRKRGSDEQY
J: TRBJ2-7
V: TRBV12-3/TRBV12-4

CDR3: SAREEVTSAYEQY
J: TRBJ2-7
V: TRBV20-1

CDR3: ASSLGSRDSGNTIY
J: TRBJ1-3
V: TRBV11-2

CDR3: ASSLRSRAIGSQH
J: TRBJ1-5
V: TRBV28

CDR3: AIQSGASKNIQY
J: TRBJ2-4
V: TRBV7-9

CDR3: ASSLEGLVGEQY
J: TRBJ2-7
V: TRBV12-3/TRBV12-4

CDR3: ASSAEGNTEAF
J: TRBJ1-1
V: TRBV5-6

CDR3: ASSKPGGPSYEQY
J: TRBJ2-7
V: TRBV28

CDR3: ALTWGYT
J: TRBJ1-2
V: TRBV7-6

CDR3: ASSWGTSGDEQF
J: TRBJ2-1
V: TRBV5-1

CDR3: ASSLYRGDTEAF
J: TRBJ1-1
V: TRBV5-1

CDR3: ASSLLFAGPLGEQY
J: TRBJ2-7
V: TRBV7-9

CDR3: ASSYSGQPIRSGNTIY
J: TRBJ1-3
V: TRBV6-9

CDR3: ASSFDNRKIGQETQY
J: TRBJ2-5
V: TRBV11-2

CDR3: ASSDRQAPNTEAF
J: TRBJ1-1
V: TRBV2

CDR3: ASSEAAAGAYEQY
J: TRBJ2-7
V: TRBV6-1

CDR3: ASSLDAGGSYEQY
J: TRBJ2-7
V: TRBV11-2

CDR3: ASSQVGGWYEQY
J: TRBJ2-7
V: TRBV14

CDR3: ASSLDYGSPLSYEQY
J: TRBJ2-7
V: TRBV28

CDR3: ATGWGQGTDTQY
J: TRBJ2-3
V: TRBV6-1

CDR3: ASSFLRTGVYGYT
J: TRBJ1-2
V: TRBV7-2

CDR3: ASSLASYQTRY
J: TRBJ2-5
V: TRBV5-8

CDR3: ASSYGGFQETQY
J: TRBJ2-5
V: TRBV6-2/TRBV6-3

CDR3: ASSPGQKYEQY
J: TRBJ2-7
V: TRBV27

CDR3: ASSLEGGQKNIQY
J: TRBJ2-4
V: TRBV12-3/TRBV12-4

CDR3: ASSVKAGRETQY
J: TRBJ2-5
V: TRBV9

CDR3: ASSGQGGYATNEKLF
J: TRBJ1-4
V: TRBV7-9

CDR3: ASSLIGEGSDTQY
J: TRBJ2-3
V: TRBV7-3

CDR3: ASSDILAKNIQY
J: TRBJ2-4
V: TRBV2

CDR3: ASSERRMLAGGIPSYEQY
J: TRBJ2-7
V: TRBV6-1

CDR3: ASSMGDRVGNEQF
J: TRBJ2-1
V: TRBV19

CDR3: ASSASPVDSNV
J: TRBJ1-4
V: TRBV6-1

CDR3: ASSLPAVLAGANTGELF
J: TRBJ2-2
V: TRBV28

CDR3: ASSSVDVMGQF
J: TRBJ2-1
V: TRBV28